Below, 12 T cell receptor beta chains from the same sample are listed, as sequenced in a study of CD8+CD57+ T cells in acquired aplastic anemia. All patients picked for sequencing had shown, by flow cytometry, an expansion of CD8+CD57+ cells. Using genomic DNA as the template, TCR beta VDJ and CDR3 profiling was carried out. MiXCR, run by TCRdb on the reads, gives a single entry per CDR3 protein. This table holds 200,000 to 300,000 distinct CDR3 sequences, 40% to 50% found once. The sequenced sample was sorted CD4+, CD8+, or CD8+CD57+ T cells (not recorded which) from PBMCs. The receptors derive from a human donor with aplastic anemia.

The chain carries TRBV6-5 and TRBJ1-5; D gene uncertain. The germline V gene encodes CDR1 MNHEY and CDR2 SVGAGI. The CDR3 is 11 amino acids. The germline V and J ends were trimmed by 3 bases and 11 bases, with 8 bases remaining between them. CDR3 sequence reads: CASSYGPTQHF. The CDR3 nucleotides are TGTGCCAGCAGTTATGGTCCTACCCAGCATTTT.

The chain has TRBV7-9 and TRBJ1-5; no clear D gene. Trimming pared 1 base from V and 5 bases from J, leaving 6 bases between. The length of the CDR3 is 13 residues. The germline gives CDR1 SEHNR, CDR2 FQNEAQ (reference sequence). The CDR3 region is CASSLESHQPQHF. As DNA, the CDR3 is TGTGCCAGCAGCTTAGAAAGCCATCAGCCCCAGCATTTT.

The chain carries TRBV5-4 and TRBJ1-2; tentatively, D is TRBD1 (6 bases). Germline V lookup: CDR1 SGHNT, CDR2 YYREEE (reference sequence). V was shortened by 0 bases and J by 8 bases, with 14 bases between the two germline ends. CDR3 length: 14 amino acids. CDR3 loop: CASSLGREGVGYTF. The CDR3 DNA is TGTGCCAGCAGCTTGGGCCGGGAGGGGGTCGGCTACACCTTC.

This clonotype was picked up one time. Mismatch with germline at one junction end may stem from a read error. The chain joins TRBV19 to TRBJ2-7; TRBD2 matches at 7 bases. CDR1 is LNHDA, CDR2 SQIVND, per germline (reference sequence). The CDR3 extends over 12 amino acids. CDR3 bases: TGCCAAGTCGGGGGGACCTCCTACGAGCAGTACTTC. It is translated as CQVGGTSYEQYF.

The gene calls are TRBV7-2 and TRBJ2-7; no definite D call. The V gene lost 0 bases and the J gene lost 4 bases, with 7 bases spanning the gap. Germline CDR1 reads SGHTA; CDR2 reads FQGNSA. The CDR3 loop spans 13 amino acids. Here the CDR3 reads CASSLAIGYEQYF. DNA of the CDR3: TGTGCCAGCAGCTTAGCGATAGGATACGAGCAGTACTTC. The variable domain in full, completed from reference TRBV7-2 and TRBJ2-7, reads GAGVSQSPSNKVTEKGKDVELRCDPISGHTALYWYRQSLGQGLEFLIYFQGNSAPDKSGLPSDRFSAERTGGSVSTLTIQRTQQEDSAVYLCASSLAIGYEQYFGPGTRLTVT.

Here the CDR3 reads CASSSRLGYTF. CDR3 coding DNA: TGTGCCAGCAGTTCCAGGCTTGGCTACACCTTC. The genes are TRBV12-3 or TRBV12-4 and TRBJ1-2; no reliable D call. The V end lost 4 bases, the J end lost 7 bases, and 7 bases lay between the germline ends. The CDR3 consists of 11 residues.

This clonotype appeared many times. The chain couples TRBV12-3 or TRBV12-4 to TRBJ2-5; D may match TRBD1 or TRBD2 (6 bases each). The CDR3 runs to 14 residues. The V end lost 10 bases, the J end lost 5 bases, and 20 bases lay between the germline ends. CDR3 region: CATGDTYGGETQYF. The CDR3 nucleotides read TGTGCCACCGGGGACACTTATGGAGGGGAGACCCAGTACTTC.

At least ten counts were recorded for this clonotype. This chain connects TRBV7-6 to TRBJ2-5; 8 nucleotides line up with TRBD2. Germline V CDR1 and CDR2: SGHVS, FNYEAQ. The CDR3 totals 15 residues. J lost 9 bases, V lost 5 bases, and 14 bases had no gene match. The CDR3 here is CASSPSVAGGSSQYF. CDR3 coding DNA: TGTGCCAGCAGCCCATCCGTGGCGGGGGGCTCTTCCCAGTACTTC.

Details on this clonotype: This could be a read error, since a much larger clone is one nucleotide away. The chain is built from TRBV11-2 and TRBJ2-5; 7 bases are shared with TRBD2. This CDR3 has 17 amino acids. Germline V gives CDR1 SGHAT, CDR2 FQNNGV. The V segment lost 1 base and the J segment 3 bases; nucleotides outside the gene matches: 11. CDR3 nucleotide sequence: TGTGCCAGCAGCTTAGGGATAGCGGGTAGTGGTAAAGAGACCCAGTACTTC. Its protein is CASSLGIAGSGKETQYF.

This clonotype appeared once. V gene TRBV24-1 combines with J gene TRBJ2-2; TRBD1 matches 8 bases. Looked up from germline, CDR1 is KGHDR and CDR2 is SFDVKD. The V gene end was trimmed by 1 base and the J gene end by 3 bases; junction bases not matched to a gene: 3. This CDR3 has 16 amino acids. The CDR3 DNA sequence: TGTGCCACCAGTGATTTACCGGGACAGGACACCGGGGAGCTGTTTTTT. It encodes CATSDLPGQDTGELFF.

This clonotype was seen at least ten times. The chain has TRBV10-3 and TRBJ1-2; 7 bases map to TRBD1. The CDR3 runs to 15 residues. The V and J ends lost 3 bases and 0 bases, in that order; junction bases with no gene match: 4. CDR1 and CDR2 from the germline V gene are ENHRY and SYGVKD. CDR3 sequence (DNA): TGTGCCATCAGTGATGGGACAGCCCCTAACTATGGCTACACCTTC. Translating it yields CAISDGTAPNYGYTF.

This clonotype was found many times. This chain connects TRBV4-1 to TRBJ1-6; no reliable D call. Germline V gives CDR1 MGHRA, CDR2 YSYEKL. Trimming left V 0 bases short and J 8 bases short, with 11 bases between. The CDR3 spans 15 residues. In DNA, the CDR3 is TGCGCCAGCAGCCAAGAGGGCGGGTTGTATTCACCCCTCCACTTT. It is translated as CASSQEGGLYSPLHF.